This T cell receptor beta chain comes out of a study of shared T cell receptors in the human thymus. TCRdb's copy holds only in-frame clones and misses some; the assay was immunoSEQ multiplex PCR. The profile covers approximately 400,000 clones, with approximately 95% appearing a single time and approximately 0.02% taken by the ten largest. This CDR3 has 18 amino acids. Germline V lookup: CDR1 LGHNT, CDR2 FRNRAP. V lost 4 bases and J lost 3; bases outside the gene matches: 14. The chain carries TRBV12-5 and TRBJ2-4; 8 bases align to TRBD2. The origin of this receptor is a human donor. The specimen was thymocytes. CDR3 nucleotides: TGTGCTAGTGGTTATAATCTAGGAGCGGGAGATGACAAAAACATTCAGTACTTC. This codes for CASGYNLGAGDDKNIQYF. The whole variable domain, remainder taken from reference TRBV12-5 and TRBJ2-4, is DARVTQTPRHKVTEMGQEVTMRCQPILGHNTVFWYRQTMMQGLELLAYFRNRAPLDDSGMPKDRFSAEMPDATLATLKIQPSEPRDSAVYFCASGYNLGAGDDKNIQYFGAGTRLSVL.